This T cell receptor (beta chain) appears in the sequencing data of a study of T cell changes during pregnancy in multiple sclerosis. This CDR3 is built from 14 residues. CDR1 is KGHSH, CDR2 LQKENI, per germline. V shed 1 base and J shed 4 bases, with 10 bases lying between them. TCRdb's copy holds only in-frame clones and misses some; the assay was immunoSEQ multiplex PCR. The sample consists of tens of thousands of clones, 90% of them appearing once. The sequenced sample was CD4+ T cells from peripheral blood mononuclear cells, obtained in the second trimester of pregnancy. The TCR sequence derives from a female donor with multiple sclerosis, enrolled in a pregnancy study. The chain uses TRBV18 and TRBJ2-5; possibly TRBD1 for D (5 bases). The chain's CDR3 is CASSPRTGPETQYF. As DNA, the CDR3 is TGTGCCAGCTCACCACGTACAGGTCCAGAGACCCAGTACTTC. Full variable domain (missing parts from reference TRBV18 and TRBJ2-5): NAGVMQNPRHLVRRRGQEARLRCSPMKGHSHVYWYRQLPEEGLKFMVYLQKENIIDESGMPKERFSAEFPKEGPSILRIQQVVRGDSAAYFCASSPRTGPETQYFGPGTRLLVL.